These 16 T cell receptor beta chains originate from one sample sequenced in a study of beta chain features in type 1 diabetes. The sequenced template was cDNA made from the entire isolated RNA. This table comes from immunoSEQ multiplex PCR, and its TCRdb copy is limited to in-frame clones, with some not included. In the table there are about 350,000 clones, 15% to 20% of which are singletons. The specimen sequenced was naive CD4+ T cells from blood. The receptor source for this set is a woman between 18 and 30 years old in good health.

J is TRBJ1-1 and V is TRBV7-2, with unresolved D. The CDR3 has 13 residues. Trimming removed 6 bases from V and 1 base from J, with 9 bases in between. CDR1 is SGHTA, CDR2 FQGNSA, per germline. The CDR3 spells CASRSTQNTEAFF. CDR3 nucleotides: TGTGCCAGCAGATCGACACAGAACACTGAAGCTTTCTTT.

A few counts support this clone. The chain uses TRBV14 and TRBJ2-1, with TRBD2 matching 7 bases. V shed 4 bases, J shed 7 bases, and the junction held 4 bases outside the gene matches. The CDR3 spans 13 residues. Looked up from germline, CDR1 is SGHDN and CDR2 is FVKESK. The chain's CDR3 is CASSPREVNEQFF. CDR3 bases: TGTGCCAGCAGCCCCCGGGAGGTAAATGAGCAGTTCTTC. Full variable domain (remainder filled in from reference TRBV14 and TRBJ2-1): EAGVTQFPSHSVIEKGQTVTLRCDPISGHDNLYWYRRVMGKEIKFLLHFVKESKQDESGMPNNRFLAERTGGTYSTLKVQPAELEDSGVYFCASSPREVNEQFFGPGTRLTVL.

The gene calls are TRBV13 and TRBJ2-5; D uncertain. Between the trimmed V and J ends, which lost 0 bases and 1 base, there was a span of 6 bases. The CDR3 covers 14 residues. From germline, CDR1 is PRHDT and CDR2 FYEKMQ (reference sequence). Here the CDR3 reads CASSLGGSQETQYF. CDR3 in DNA: TGTGCCAGCAGCTTAGGCGGGTCCCAAGAGACCCAGTACTTC.

The chain couples TRBV7-2 to TRBJ2-7; maybe TRBD2 (6 bases). Germline V gene data show CDR1 as SGHTA and CDR2 as FQGNSA. The CDR3 covers 14 residues. Trimming shortened V by 4 bases and J by 6 bases, and 16 bases separated the two germline ends. The CDR3 DNA follows: TGTGCCAGCAGCTCGCCGGGACTTGTTTTCGAGCAGTACTTC. Protein: CASSSPGLVFEQYF.

The chain joins TRBV5-6 to TRBJ1-2; D perhaps matches TRBD1 (6 bases). This CDR3 has 15 residues. Per the germline V gene, CDR1 is SGHDT and CDR2 is YYEEEE. V lost 0 bases and J 5 bases, leaving 14 bases between the germline ends. Written as DNA, the CDR3 is TGTGCCAGCAGCTTGGGGGCGGACAGCTTTTATGGCTACACCTTC. It specifies CASSLGADSFYGYTF.

J is TRBJ2-7 and V is TRBV27, with 8 bases aligning to TRBD2. The trim removed 3 bases at V and 0 bases at J, leaving 1 base unmatched. Germline loops: CDR1 MNHEY, CDR2 SMNVEV (reference sequence). This CDR3 has 14 residues. CDR3 amino acids: CASSFSGTSYEQYF. The CDR3 DNA reads TGTGCCAGCAGTTTTAGCGGGACCTCCTACGAGCAGTACTTC.

This clone was seen only a few times. The chain combines TRBV30 with TRBJ2-7; a possible D gene is TRBD1 (6 bases). This CDR3 comprises 13 residues. Trimming removed 3 bases at V and 1 base at J, with 10 bases between. Germline lookup yields CDR1 GTSNPN and CDR2 SVGIG (reference sequence). This CDR3 is CAWSMDRSYEQYF. The CDR3 region has the DNA TGTGCCTGGAGCATGGACAGATCCTACGAGCAGTACTTC.

This chain links TRBV7-2 with TRBJ2-5; tentatively, D is TRBD1 (6 bases). Per germline, CDR1 SGHTA and CDR2 FQGNSA. This CDR3 comprises 14 residues. The V end was cut by 5 bases, the J end by 1 base, with 11 bases between. This CDR3 is CASSTGTLQETQYF. CDR3 DNA sequence: TGTGCCAGCAGCACAGGGACCCTCCAAGAGACCCAGTACTTC.

This chain joins TRBV7-9 and TRBJ2-2, with a weak D call TRBD1 (5 bases). V dropped 1 base and J dropped 0 bases, with 9 bases sitting between them. This CDR3 is 16 amino acids long. Germline loops: CDR1 SEHNR, CDR2 FQNEAQ (reference sequence). DNA of the CDR3: TGTGCCAGCAGCTTAGTCCCACAGGCGAACACCGGGGAGCTGTTTTTT. This gives the protein CASSLVPQANTGELFF.

This clone came up a few times. The chain joins TRBV30 to TRBJ2-5; D is possibly TRBD1 (6 bases). With 2 bases removed from V and 0 bases from J, the gap between germline ends came to 19 bases. Looked up from germline, CDR1 is GTSNPN and CDR2 is SVGIG (reference sequence). The CDR3 extends over 17 amino acids. CDR3 sequence reads: CAWSPFPIRTDQETQYF. The CDR3 nucleotides are TGTGCCTGGAGTCCCTTTCCTATTCGGACAGACCAAGAGACCCAGTACTTC.

This sequence joins TRBV25-1 and TRBJ2-5; no clear D gene. Germline V gives CDR1 MGHDK, CDR2 SYGVNS. Trimming took 3 bases from V and 1 from J, leaving 12 bases between them. There are 15 residues in the CDR3. The CDR3 nucleotides are TGTGCCAGCAGTGATCCGGCAGGAATCCAAGAGACCCAGTACTTC. This gives the protein CASSDPAGIQETQYF. The variable domain in full, with the rest retrieved from reference TRBV25-1 and TRBJ2-5, is EADIYQTPRYLVIGTGKKITLECSQTMGHDKMYWYQQDPGMELHLIHYSYGVNSTEKGDLSSESTVSRIRTEHFPLTLESARPSHTSQYLCASSDPAGIQETQYFGPGTRLLVL.

Of note for this clone: This sample includes further DNA sequences coding for the same CDR3. V is TRBV7-2 and J is TRBJ2-5, with D unresolved. The length of the CDR3 is 13 residues. Germline V gene sequence: CDR1 SGHTA, CDR2 FQGNSA. Trimming cost V 2 bases and J 1 base, with 5 bases left between them. The DNA of the CDR3 is TGTGCCAGCAGCTTAACAGTCCAAGAGACCCAGTACTTC. Residues: CASSLTVQETQYF.

The chain is built from TRBV30 and TRBJ1-2; D uncertain. V dropped 1 base and J dropped 2 bases, with 5 bases sitting between them. Germline V CDR1 and CDR2: GTSNPN, SVGIG (reference sequence). This CDR3 spans 12 amino acids. The DNA of the CDR3 is TGTGCCTGGAGTGCACTGAACTATGGCTACACCTTC. It specifies CAWSALNYGYTF.

This clone was observed a few times. This rearrangement joins TRBV7-9 to TRBJ2-1; 9 nucleotides align to TRBD1. The V gene's germline CDR1 is SEHNR and CDR2 FQNEAQ (reference sequence). The CDR3 has 14 amino acids. The ends lost 7 bases at V and 1 base at J; junction bases unmatched: 2. Here the CDR3 reads CASTGQGSYNEQFF. In nucleotides, the CDR3 is TGTGCCAGCACGGGACAGGGTTCCTACAATGAGCAGTTCTTC.

This clone has just a few counts. The V call is TRBV15, the J call TRBJ2-7; 9 positions match TRBD1. The germline V gene encodes CDR1 LNHNV and CDR2 YYDKDF (reference sequence). The V segment lost 0 bases and the J segment 3 bases; nucleotides outside the gene matches: 6. This CDR3 region has 16 residues. Here the CDR3 reads CATSRDPGTGIYEQYF. The CDR3, as DNA: TGTGCCACCAGCAGAGATCCCGGGACAGGGATCTACGAGCAGTACTTC.

V is TRBV30 and J is TRBJ2-3; TRBD2 agrees at 11 bases. Germline CDR1 reads GTSNPN; CDR2 reads SVGIG (reference sequence). The junction had 6 bases not matched to a gene; V was cut back by 5 bases and J by 5 bases. The CDR3 consists of 14 residues. CDR3 nucleotides: TGTGCCTGGGGGGTAGCGGGAGGGGTAGATACGCAGTATTTT. It specifies CAWGVAGGVDTQYF.